What follows is one TCR beta chain and its context. Original data processing: Amplification of reference gene primers provided the estimated nucleated cell counts. Produced via immunoSEQ multiplex PCR; TCRdb's table is partial and in-frame only. From that table come the V and J calls and clone size; the DNA was used to work out D and trimming. The sample includes 150,000 to 200,000 clones, around 86% seen only once; the top ten take 7% to 10%. This sample is drawn from a study of blood T cell repertoires in COVID-19. Across the whole study: Collection of acute and convalescent COVID-19 samples took place in the United States, Italy and Spain. The cDNA or gDNA used as material had been derived from T cells, B-cell-depleted T cells, or PBMCs.

CDR1 and CDR2 (germline): SGHNT, YYREEE (reference sequence). V was pared by 4 bases and J by 6 bases, with 4 bases of the junction left unmatched. The CDR3 is 15 residues long. Specimen: peripheral blood. This receptor was obtained from a man in his fifties or sixties with active or convalescent COVID-19. The rearrangement uses TRBV5-4 and TRBJ2-2, with 12 bases lining up with TRBD2. The DNA of the CDR3 is TGTGCCAGCAGCCCGGGACTAGCGGGTCCCGGGGAGCTGTTTTTT. Protein: CASSPGLAGPGELFF.